These T cell receptor beta chains were read from a single sample in a study of cytomegalovirus exposure and HLA in healthy donors. Profiling relied on immunoSEQ multiplex PCR, and the TCRdb table lists in-frame clones only, not all of them. Among 120,000 or so clones listed, around three quarters were seen once. Sequencing used PBMCs. Every receptor here comes from a man aged 18 to 30 in good health and CMV-seronegative. Both conserved end residues are part of each CDR3. Some rows have no size entry. The others give once, few or many, or a class for an expanded clone.

V: TRBV9; J: TRBJ2-3; size: -; length: 15; CDR3: CASSPPGGRTDTQYF
V: TRBV5-4; J: TRBJ2-7; size: -; length: 14; CDR3: CASSLQFSGGEQYF
V: TRBV14; J: TRBJ2-2; size: once; length: 16; CDR3: CASSQGQGLNTGELFF
V: TRBV9; J: TRBJ2-5; size: -; length: 16; CDR3: CASSVTGTGNQETQYF
V: TRBV5-8; J: TRBJ1-2; size: -; length: 14; CDR3: CASSPDKDNYGYTF
V: TRBV29-1; J: TRBJ2-2; size: -; length: 14; CDR3: CSVRGTLNTGELFF
V: TRBV5-1; J: TRBJ2-5; size: -; length: 16; CDR3: CASSLAKLAGAETQYF
V: TRBV25-1; J: TRBJ2-1; size: -; length: 15; CDR3: CASSGGTSGKNEQFF
V: TRBV2; J: TRBJ2-2; size: -; length: 13; CDR3: CASNFANTGELFF
V: TRBV30; J: TRBJ2-1; size: -; length: 13; CDR3: CAWSVRGYGEQFF
V: TRBV5-1; J: TRBJ2-2; size: -; length: 15; CDR3: CASSPRTGGAGELFF
V: TRBV6-4; J: TRBJ2-2; size: -; length: 14; CDR3: CASSDDLTTGELFF
V: TRBV9; J: TRBJ1-5; size: -; length: 14; CDR3: CASSVTGSGQPQHF
V: TRBV6-1; J: TRBJ1-4; size: few; length: 14; CDR3: CASKEGTTNEKLFF
V: TRBV9; J: TRBJ1-1; size: -; length: 14; CDR3: CASSVWGEGTEAFF
V: TRBV7-2; J: TRBJ1-3; size: few; length: 16; CDR3: CASSLFTGGSGNTIYF
V: TRBV5-1; J: TRBJ1-1; size: few; length: 12; CDR3: CASRRRAGEAFF
V: TRBV6-1; J: TRBJ1-3; size: -; length: 16; CDR3: CASSEWGQGARSTIYF
V: TRBV15; J: TRBJ1-5; size: -; length: 16; CDR3: CATDTDRGAHRQPQHF
V: TRBV15; J: TRBJ2-1; size: -; length: 15; CDR3: CATSRPPRGLNEQFF
V: TRBV9; J: TRBJ1-1; size: few; length: 14; CDR3: CASSVGQVNTEAFF
V: TRBV6-5; J: TRBJ2-2; size: -; length: 15; CDR3: CASSSSGTHTGELFF
V: TRBV27; J: TRBJ2-3; size: -; length: 13; CDR3: CASRTGPTDTQYF
V: TRBV7-9; J: TRBJ2-2; size: -; length: 15; CDR3: CASSPGTSGTGELFF
V: TRBV9; J: TRBJ2-7; size: -; length: 15; CDR3: CASSVGGGTTYEQYF
V: TRBV6-5; J: TRBJ2-2; size: -; length: 15; CDR3: CASSRQTTGSGELFF